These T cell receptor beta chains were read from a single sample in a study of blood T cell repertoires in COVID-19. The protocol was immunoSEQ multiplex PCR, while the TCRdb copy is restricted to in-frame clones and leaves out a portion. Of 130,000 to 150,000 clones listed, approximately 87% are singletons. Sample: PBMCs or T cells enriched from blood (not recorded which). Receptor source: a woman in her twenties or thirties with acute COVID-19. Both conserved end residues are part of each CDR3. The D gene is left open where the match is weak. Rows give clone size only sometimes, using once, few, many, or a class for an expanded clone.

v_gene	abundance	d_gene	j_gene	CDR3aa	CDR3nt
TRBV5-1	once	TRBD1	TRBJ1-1	CASRRQGGENTEAFF	TGCGCCAGCAGACGACAGGGGGGAGAGAACACTGAAGCTTTCTTT
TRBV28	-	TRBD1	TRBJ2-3	CASSLSRRDRATDTQYF	TGTGCCAGCAGTTTAAGCCGCCGGGACAGGGCGACAGATACGCAGTATTTT
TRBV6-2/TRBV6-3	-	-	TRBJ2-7	CASSYPDSFYEQYF	TGTGCCAGCAGTTACCCGGACAGCTTTTACGAGCAGTACTTC
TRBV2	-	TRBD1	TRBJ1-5	CASRGQGPGNQPQHF	TGTGCCAGCAGGGGACAGGGTCCGGGCAATCAGCCCCAGCATTTT
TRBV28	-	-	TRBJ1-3	CASVSGMEGTGNTIYF	TGTGCCTCAGTTTCCGGGATGGAGGGCACTGGAAACACCATATATTTT
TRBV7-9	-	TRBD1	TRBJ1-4	CASSLARTGDEKLFF	TGTGCCAGCAGCTTAGCGAGGACAGGGGATGAAAAACTGTTTTTT
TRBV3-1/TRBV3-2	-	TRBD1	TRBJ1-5	CASSRKGADQPQHF	TGTGCCAGCAGCCGCAAGGGGGCGGACCAGCCCCAGCATTTT
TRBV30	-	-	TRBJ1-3	CAWSAVTQGGNTIYF	TGTGCCTGGAGCGCGGTGACTCAGGGAGGAAACACCATATATTTT
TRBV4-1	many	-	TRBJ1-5	CASSRQSNQPQHF	TGCGCCAGCAGCCGACAGAGCAATCAGCCCCAGCATTTT
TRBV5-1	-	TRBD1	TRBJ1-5	CASSRGGTGEEPQHF	TGCGCCAGCAGCAGAGGGGGGACAGGGGAAGAGCCCCAGCATTTT
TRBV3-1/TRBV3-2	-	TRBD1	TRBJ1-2	CASSPGGQGGYGYTF	TGTGCCAGCAGCCCGGGGGGACAGGGGGGCTATGGCTACACCTTC
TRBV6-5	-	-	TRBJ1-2	CASSPPGADGYTF	TGTGCCAGCAGTCCCCCAGGGGCAGATGGCTACACCTTC
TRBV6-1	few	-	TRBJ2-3	CASSEAVQSTDTQYF	TGTGCCAGCAGTGAAGCAGTCCAGAGCACAGATACGCAGTATTTT
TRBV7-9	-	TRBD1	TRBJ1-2	CASRGQGVHYGYTF	TGTGCCAGCAGGGGGCAGGGGGTTCACTATGGCTACACCTTC
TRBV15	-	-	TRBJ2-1	CATSRGLGEGNEQFF	TGTGCCACCAGCAGAGGCCTTGGAGAAGGCAATGAGCAGTTCTTC
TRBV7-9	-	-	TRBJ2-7	CASSLDSTYEQYF	TGTGCCAGCAGCTTAGACAGTACCTACGAGCAGTACTTC
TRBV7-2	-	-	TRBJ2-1	CASSSAGKGSASYNEQFF	TGTGCCAGCAGCTCTGCCGGGAAGGGCTCCGCCTCCTACAATGAGCAGTTCTTC
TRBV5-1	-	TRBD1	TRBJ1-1	CASSLEGTGKKRTEAFF	TGCGCCAGCAGCTTGGAGGGGACAGGGAAAAAGAGAACTGAAGCTTTCTTT
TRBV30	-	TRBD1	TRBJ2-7	CAWSRDSYEQYF	TGTGCCTGGAGCCGGGACAGCTACGAGCAGTACTTC
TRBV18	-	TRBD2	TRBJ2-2	CASSPRGSGSLTGELFF	TGTGCCAGCTCACCACGAGGTAGCGGGAGTCTGACCGGGGAGCTGTTTTTT
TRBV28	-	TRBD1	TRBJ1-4	CASSQPGQGSEKLFF	TGTGCCAGCAGTCAGCCGGGACAGGGATCGGAAAAACTGTTTTTT
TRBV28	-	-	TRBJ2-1	CASSFGQGLAMQFF	TGTGCCAGCAGTTTCGGGCAGGGTCTGGCCATGCAGTTCTTC
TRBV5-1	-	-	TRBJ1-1	CASSPEGANTEAFF	TGCGCCAGCAGCCCGGAAGGGGCGAACACTGAAGCTTTCTTT
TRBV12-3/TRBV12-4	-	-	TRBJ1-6	CASSQANNSPLHF	TGTGCCAGCAGTCAGGCGAATAATTCACCCCTCCACTTT
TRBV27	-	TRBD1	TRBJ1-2	CASRPGGAGNYGYTF	TGTGCCAGCAGACCAGGGGGCGCGGGGAACTATGGCTACACCTTC
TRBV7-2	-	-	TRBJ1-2	CASSAYRTPGGYTF	TGTGCCAGCAGCGCCTACAGGACCCCAGGGGGCTACACCTTC
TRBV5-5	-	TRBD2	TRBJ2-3	CASSRTRRGEPDTQYF	TGTGCCAGCAGCCGTACTCGGCGGGGGGAGCCAGATACGCAGTATTTT
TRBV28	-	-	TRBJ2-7	CASSFGEAEQYF	TGTGCCAGCAGTTTTGGGGAGGCCGAGCAGTACTTC
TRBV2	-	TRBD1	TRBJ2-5	CASSPGQDLQETQYF	TGTGCCAGCAGTCCCGGACAGGACCTTCAAGAGACCCAGTACTTC
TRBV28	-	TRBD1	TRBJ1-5	CASSFLGTENSNQPQHF	TGTGCCAGCAGTTTTTTGGGGACAGAGAATAGCAATCAGCCCCAGCATTTT
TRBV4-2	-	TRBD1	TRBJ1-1	CASSRGTARTEAFF	TGTGCCAGCAGCCGGGGGACAGCCAGGACTGAAGCTTTCTTT
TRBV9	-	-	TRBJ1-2	CASSRSLYGYTF	TGTGCCAGCAGCCGGTCCCTCTATGGCTACACCTTC
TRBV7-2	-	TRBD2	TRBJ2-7	CASSLVPLAGGSHEQYF	TGTGCCAGCAGCTTAGTGCCCCTAGCGGGAGGGTCGCACGAGCAGTACTTC
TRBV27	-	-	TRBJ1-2	CATYRVTYGYTF	TGTGCCACCTACAGGGTTACCTATGGCTACACCTTC
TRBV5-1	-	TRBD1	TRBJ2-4	CASSSGQGLAKNIQYF	TGCGCCAGCAGCTCCGGACAGGGCTTAGCCAAAAACATTCAGTACTTC
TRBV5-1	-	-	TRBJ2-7	CASSFEGVGYEQYF	TGCGCCAGCAGCTTTGAGGGAGTTGGATACGAGCAGTACTTC
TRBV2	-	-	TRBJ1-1	CASSEEGVRAFF	TGTGCCAGCAGTGAAGAAGGGGTTAGAGCTTTCTTT